The 11 T cell receptor beta chains reported below all come from one sample, sequenced in a study of CD8 T cells in ankylosing spondylitis. TCRdb reprocessed the 5' RACE reads with MiXCR, giving one entry per CDR3 protein. The sample lists a few hundred thousand distinct CDR3 sequences; about 10% were seen once. The sample was blood, either unsorted or a sorted T cell fraction (not recorded which). The receptors stem from a male donor with ankylosing spondylitis or in good health (not recorded which).

This clonotype has just a few counts. The chain has TRBV29-1 and TRBJ1-1; the D gene is possibly TRBD1 (5 bases). Germline V lookup: CDR1 SQVTM, CDR2 ANQGSEA. This CDR3 is built from 13 residues. V was pared by 4 bases and J by 1 base, with 10 bases between. CDR3 loop: CSVVLGGNTEAFF. CDR3 DNA sequence: TGCAGCGTTGTACTGGGGGGGAACACTGAAGCTTTCTTT.

The chain has TRBV10-1 and TRBJ2-3; D gene ambiguous. In germline, CDR1 is WNHNN, CDR2 SYGVQD (reference sequence). V was clipped by 6 bases and J by 10 bases, with 8 bases between them. The CDR3 spans 10 residues. The CDR3 loop is CASRRGSQYF. In DNA, the CDR3 is TGCGCCAGCAGGCGCGGATCGCAGTATTTT.

This clonotype was recorded at least ten times. The rearrangement links TRBV20-1 to TRBJ2-1, with D maybe TRBD1 (6 bases). The CDR3 sequence is 15 residues long. V was clipped by 2 bases and J by 6 bases, with 17 bases between them. Germline lookup yields CDR1 DFQATT and CDR2 SNEGSKA (reference sequence). CDR3 bases: TGCAGTGCTAGACCCCCCCAGGGGTTTGGCAATGAGCAGTTCTTC. Translated, it gives CSARPPQGFGNEQFF.

This clonotype was recorded a few times. The chain couples TRBV21-1 to TRBJ2-7; the table's D call, TRBD2, was not checked against the DNA. TRBV21-1 is assigned pseudogene status. The CDR3 totals 16 residues. CDR3 in DNA: TGTGCCAGCAGCAACCCGGGACTGCCCAACGGACACGAGCAGTACTTC. Protein product: CASSNPGLPNGHEQYF.

This clonotype was counted ten times or more. The rearrangement links TRBV6-4 to TRBJ2-3, with TRBD1 as a possible D gene (6 bases). CDR1 and CDR2 from the germline V gene are MRHNA and SNTAGT. This CDR3 region has 14 residues. Trimming removed 2 bases from V and 6 bases from J, with 12 bases in between. CDR3 sequence reads: CASSDRMGADTQYF. DNA for the CDR3: TGTGCCAGCAGTGACAGGATGGGGGCGGATACGCAGTATTTT.

V gene TRBV11-3 combines with J gene TRBJ2-2, with D perhaps matching TRBD2 (5 bases). The CDR3 consists of 14 residues. Trimming removed 4 bases at V and 6 bases at J, with 12 bases between. Germline V CDR1 and CDR2: SGHNT, YENEEA. The CDR3 is CASSSLDGSGELFF. In nucleotides, the CDR3 is TGTGCCAGCAGCTCACTAGACGGGTCCGGGGAGCTGTTTTTT.

CDR3 amino acids: CASSALTGGGQFF. The DNA for the CDR3 is TGTGCCAGCAGCGCCCTGACAGGGGGCGGGCAGTTCTTC. The J gene is TRBJ2-1, the V gene TRBV7-9; 10 nucleotides line up with TRBD1. The germline V gene encodes CDR1 SEHNR and CDR2 FQNEAQ (reference sequence). V was clipped by 5 bases and J by 12 bases; unmatched bases: 7. This CDR3 has 13 residues.

A few counts support this clonotype. V is TRBV10-3 and J is TRBJ1-4, with a tentative D call TRBD1 (5 bases). The CDR3 is 13 amino acids. Germline CDR1 and CDR2: ENHRY and SYGVKD. With 2 bases removed from V and 5 bases from J, the gap between germline ends came to 6 bases. CDR3 bases: TGTGCCATCAGTGAGAACAGGAATGAAAAACTGTTTTTT. Protein sequence: CAISENRNEKLFF.

This clonotype was picked up many times. J is TRBJ2-7 and V is TRBV5-1; 8 bases are shared with TRBD2. V trimming: 0 bases; J trimming: 3 bases; junction bases outside the gene matches: 5. The CDR3 runs to 15 residues. Germline CDR1 SGHRS, CDR2 YFSETQ. The CDR3 protein is CASSLVPAGVYEQYF. The CDR3 nucleotides read TGCGCCAGCAGCTTGGTTCCAGCGGGGGTCTACGAGCAGTACTTC.

The sample holds many counts of this clonotype. This chain links TRBV5-1 with TRBJ2-3, with 8 positions matching TRBD1. The CDR3 spans 13 residues. Germline CDR1 SGHRS, CDR2 YFSETQ. V lost 3 bases to trimming and J lost 6 bases; unmatched junction nucleotides: 3. In nucleotides, the CDR3 is TGCGCCAGCAGCTCCAGGGGGCCCGATACGCAGTATTTT. It codes for CASSSRGPDTQYF.

This clonotype has a count of ten or more. The chain is built from TRBV20-1 and TRBJ2-5; perhaps TRBD2 as D (6 bases). V lost 1 base to trimming and J lost 2 bases, with 11 bases between them. The CDR3 spans 14 residues. From germline, CDR1 is DFQATT and CDR2 SNEGSKA (reference sequence). Here the CDR3 reads CSARAQGGQETQYF. The CDR3 DNA is TGCAGTGCTAGAGCCCAGGGAGGACAAGAGACCCAGTACTTC.